The 17 T cell receptor beta chains given below trace back to one sample, sequenced in a study of blood T cell repertoires in COVID-19. Sequencing was performed with immunoSEQ multiplex PCR; in TCRdb, only in-frame clones are kept and a portion is missing. This table holds under 150,000 clones, roughly 80% found once. Sequencing was carried out using peripheral blood. Source of these receptors: a woman in her forties with active or convalescent COVID-19.

This sequence joins TRBV6-2 or TRBV6-3 and TRBJ2-7; perhaps TRBD2 as D (6 bases). The CDR3 sequence is 14 residues long. Trimming stripped 2 bases from V and 5 bases from J, with 13 bases between. Germline CDR1 MNHEY, CDR2 SVGEGT. The CDR3 loop reads CASSYPGVSDEQYF. The CDR3 region has the DNA TGTGCCAGCAGTTACCCGGGAGTCAGCGACGAGCAGTACTTC.

The chain is built from TRBV3-1 (or the pseudogene TRBV3-2) and TRBJ1-3; 8 bases agree with TRBD1. Germline V gives CDR1 LGHDT, CDR2 YNNKEL (reference sequence). The CDR3 is made up of 15 amino acids. Trimming took 5 bases from V and 4 from J; bases not matched to a gene: 7. The CDR3 sequence is CASSTAGGEGNTIYF. The CDR3 region has the DNA TGTGCCAGCAGCACGGCAGGGGGCGAAGGAAACACCATATATTTT.

The table lists this clone with a count of one. The chain recombines TRBV10-1 with TRBJ1-2, with a possible D match to TRBD1 (6 bases). CDR3 length: 15 residues. In germline, CDR1 is WNHNN, CDR2 SYGVQD (reference sequence). The V end was cut by 5 bases, the J end by 3 bases, with 16 bases between. CDR3 sequence (DNA): TGCGCCAGCAGTAGTTACAGGGAAAAAGACTATGGCTACACCTTC. This sequence encodes CASSSYREKDYGYTF.

The chain employs TRBV15 and TRBJ2-1; 7 bases map to TRBD1. Trimming cost V 4 bases and J 10 bases; bases outside gene matches: 10. Per germline, CDR1 LNHNV and CDR2 YYDKDF (reference sequence). This CDR3 contains 14 residues. The CDR3 nucleotides are TGTGCCACCAGCACTAAAAATAGGGGGCCCGAGCAGTTCTTC. This encodes CATSTKNRGPEQFF.

With respect to this clone: One junction end does not reproduce the germline sequence, and a read error may be involved. The rearrangement uses TRBV19 and TRBJ1-6, with 9 bases that match TRBD1. The CDR3 has 13 amino acids. Germline values: CDR1 LNHDA, CDR2 SQIVND (reference sequence). Here the CDR3 reads CAAGQGYNSPLHF. The CDR3 nucleotides read TGCGCGGCGGGACAGGGTTATAATTCACCCCTCCACTTT.

This sequence joins TRBV27 and TRBJ1-1; D unclear. CDR3 length: 16 amino acids. The germline V gene has CDR1 MNHEY and CDR2 SMNVEV (reference sequence). V lost 0 bases to trimming and J lost 5 bases, with 16 bases between them. In nucleotides, the CDR3 is TGTGCCAGCAGTTTATCAAGTGGAGTGTCGGGTACTGAAGCTTTCTTT. This encodes CASSLSSGVSGTEAFF.

This clone was seen at least ten times. This sequence joins TRBV10-3 and TRBJ1-5; no clear D. Trimming left V 3 bases short and J 7 bases short, with 7 bases between. This CDR3 spans 12 amino acids. The germline CDR1 and CDR2 sequences are ENHRY and SYGVKD. CDR3 sequence: CAISENSQPQHF. DNA of the CDR3: TGTGCCATCAGTGAAAACAGCCAGCCCCAGCATTTT.

The chain recombines TRBV5-4 with TRBJ1-2, with TRBD1 matching 7 bases. V lost 2 bases to trimming and J lost 5 bases; unmatched junction nucleotides: 6. From germline, CDR1 is SGHNT and CDR2 YYREEE (reference sequence). The CDR3 length is 14 residues. The CDR3 sequence: CASSLVEGAYGYTF. CDR3 bases: TGTGCCAGCAGCTTAGTCGAGGGGGCGTATGGCTACACCTTC.

The V gene is TRBV11-2, the J gene TRBJ2-7, with 11 bases identical to TRBD2. The V gene end was trimmed by 4 bases and the J gene end by 6 bases; junction bases not matched to a gene: 8. There are 15 residues in the CDR3. Germline values: CDR1 SGHAT, CDR2 FQNNGV. This chain's CDR3 is CASSYLAGGPVEQYF. CDR3 nucleotides: TGTGCCAGCAGCTACTTAGCGGGAGGGCCGGTCGAGCAGTACTTC.

The chain employs TRBV18 and TRBJ2-5; no clear D. This CDR3 spans 15 amino acids. V lost 0 bases, J lost 7 bases, and 15 bases lay in between. Germline CDR1 is KGHSH and CDR2 is LQKENI. The CDR3 is CASSPPSYAEGTQYF. The CDR3 region has the DNA TGTGCCAGCTCACCACCTAGCTACGCTGAAGGGACCCAGTACTTC.

The J gene is TRBJ2-2, the V gene TRBV24-1; maybe TRBD2 (7 bases). The length of the CDR3 is 16 residues. Germline V lookup: CDR1 KGHDR, CDR2 SFDVKD. V lost 0 bases and J 8 bases, leaving 15 bases between the germline ends. CDR3 protein: CATSDLGRGAAGELFF. CDR3 in DNA: TGTGCCACCAGTGATTTGGGCCGGGGGGCCGCGGGGGAGCTGTTTTTT.

The gene calls are TRBV4-1 and TRBJ2-7, with 12 bases that match TRBD2. Germline CDR1 is MGHRA and CDR2 is YSYEKL. The junction had 11 bases not matched to a gene; V was cut back by 4 bases and J by 7 bases. This CDR3 contains 16 residues. In DNA form, the CDR3 reads TGCGCCAGCAGCCCAGCCCCCCTAGCGGGAGGGCAAGAGCAGTACTTC. It specifies CASSPAPLAGGQEQYF.

J is TRBJ1-5 and V is TRBV28; D may be TRBD1 (6 bases). V shed 3 bases and J shed 6 bases, with 15 bases lying between them. The CDR3 consists of 15 residues. Germline loops: CDR1 MDHEN, CDR2 SYDVKM. The CDR3 DNA follows: TGTGCCAGCAGTTTTCCGTACAGGGTGAGTCAGCCCCAGCATTTT. It encodes CASSFPYRVSQPQHF.

CDR3 region: CASSPDSGGTEAFF. CDR3 sequence (DNA): TGTGCCAGCAGCCCCGATAGTGGAGGGACTGAAGCTTTCTTT. This sequence joins TRBV5-4 and TRBJ1-1; the D is unclear. With 4 bases removed from V and 5 bases from J, the gap between germline ends came to 15 bases. CDR3 length: 14 amino acids. The germline gives CDR1 SGHNT, CDR2 YYREEE (reference sequence).

CDR3 sequence: CASSYPQGDGYTF. The DNA for the CDR3 is TGTGCCAGCAGTTACCCACAGGGGGATGGCTACACCTTC. The chain is built from TRBV6-2 or TRBV6-3 and TRBJ1-2; 8 bases map to TRBD1. Germline trimming cut 2 bases from V and 6 bases from J; bases unmatched to any gene: 2. From germline, CDR1 is MNHEY and CDR2 SVGEGT. This CDR3 contains 13 residues.

The J gene is TRBJ2-2, the V gene TRBV27; 8 bases match TRBD2. The CDR3 has 14 amino acids. CDR1 and CDR2 (germline): MNHEY, SMNVEV (reference sequence). Unmatched junction bases numbered 1, after V lost 3 bases and J lost 4 bases. Here the CDR3 reads CASSFGGVTGELFF. As DNA, the CDR3 is TGTGCCAGCAGTTTCGGGGGGGTCACCGGGGAGCTGTTTTTT.

V gene TRBV6-1 combines with J gene TRBJ1-5, with TRBD1 as a possible D gene (5 bases). This CDR3 has 16 amino acids. Trimming stripped 4 bases from V and 4 bases from J, with 17 bases between. The germline gives CDR1 MNHNS, CDR2 SASEGT. The CDR3 bases are TGTGCCAGCAGTGCCCGGGTCTCGGGACTTAATCAGCCCCAGCATTTT. Residues: CASSARVSGLNQPQHF.